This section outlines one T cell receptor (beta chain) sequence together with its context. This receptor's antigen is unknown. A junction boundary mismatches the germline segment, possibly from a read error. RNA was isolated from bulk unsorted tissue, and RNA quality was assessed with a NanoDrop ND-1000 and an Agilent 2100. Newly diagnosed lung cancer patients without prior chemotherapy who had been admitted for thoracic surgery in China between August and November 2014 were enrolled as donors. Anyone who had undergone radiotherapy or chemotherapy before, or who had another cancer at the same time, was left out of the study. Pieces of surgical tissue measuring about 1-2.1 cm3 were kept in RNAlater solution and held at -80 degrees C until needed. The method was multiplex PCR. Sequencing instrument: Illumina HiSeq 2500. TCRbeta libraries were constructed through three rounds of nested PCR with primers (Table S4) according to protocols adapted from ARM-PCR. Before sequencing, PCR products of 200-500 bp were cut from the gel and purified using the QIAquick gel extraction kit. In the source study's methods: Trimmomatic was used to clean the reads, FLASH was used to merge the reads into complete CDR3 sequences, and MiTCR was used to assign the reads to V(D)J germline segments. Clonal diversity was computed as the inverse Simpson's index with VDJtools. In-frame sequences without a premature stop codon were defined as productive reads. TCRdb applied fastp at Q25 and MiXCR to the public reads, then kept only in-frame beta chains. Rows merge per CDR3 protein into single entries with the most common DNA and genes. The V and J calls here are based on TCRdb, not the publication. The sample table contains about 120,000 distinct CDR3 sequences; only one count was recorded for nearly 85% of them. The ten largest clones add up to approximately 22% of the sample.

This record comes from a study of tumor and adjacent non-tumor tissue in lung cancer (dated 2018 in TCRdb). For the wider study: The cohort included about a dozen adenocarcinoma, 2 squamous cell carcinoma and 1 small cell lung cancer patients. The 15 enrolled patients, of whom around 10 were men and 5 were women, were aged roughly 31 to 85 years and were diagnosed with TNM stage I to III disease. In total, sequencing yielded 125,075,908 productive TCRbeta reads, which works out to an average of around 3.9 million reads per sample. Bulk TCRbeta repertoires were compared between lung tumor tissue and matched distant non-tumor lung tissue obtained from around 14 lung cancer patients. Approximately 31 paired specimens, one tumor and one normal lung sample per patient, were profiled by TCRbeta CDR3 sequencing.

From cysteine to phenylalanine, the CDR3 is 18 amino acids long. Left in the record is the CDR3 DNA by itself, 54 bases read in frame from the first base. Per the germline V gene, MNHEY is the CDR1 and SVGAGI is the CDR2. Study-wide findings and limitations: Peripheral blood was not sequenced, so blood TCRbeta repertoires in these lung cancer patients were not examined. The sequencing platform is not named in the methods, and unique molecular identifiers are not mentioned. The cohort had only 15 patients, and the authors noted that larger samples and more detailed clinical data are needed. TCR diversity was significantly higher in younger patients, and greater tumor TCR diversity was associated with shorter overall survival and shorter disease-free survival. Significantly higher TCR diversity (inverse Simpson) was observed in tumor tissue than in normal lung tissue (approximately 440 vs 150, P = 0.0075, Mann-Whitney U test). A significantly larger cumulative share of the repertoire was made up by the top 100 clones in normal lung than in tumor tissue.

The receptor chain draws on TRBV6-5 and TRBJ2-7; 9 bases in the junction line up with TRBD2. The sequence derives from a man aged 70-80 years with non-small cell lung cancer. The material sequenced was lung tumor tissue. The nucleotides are TGTGCCAGCAGTTACTCTGGGCTAGCGGGACCCCCCGGGTCCGAGGAGTACTTC. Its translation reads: CASSYSGLAGPPGSEEYF.